The 13 T cell receptor beta chains given below trace back to one sample, sequenced in a study of cytomegalovirus exposure and HLA in healthy donors. Use of 60 Vbeta and 13 Jbeta primers characterized the PCR. Produced via immunoSEQ multiplex PCR; TCRdb's table is partial and in-frame only. The sample gives about 200,000 clones, about 82% of which show up once; over 2% is in the top ten. Sequencing used PBMCs. All receptors come from a woman aged 50 to 60 in good health and CMV-seronegative.

The chain employs TRBV28 and TRBJ2-7, with 8 positions matching TRBD2. The germline CDR1 and CDR2 sequences are MDHEN and SYDVKM. The CDR3 spans 15 residues. Trimming removed 6 bases from V and 4 bases from J; junction bases left unmatched: 11. The CDR3 region is CASSLQLAETYEQYF. CDR3 coding DNA: TGTGCCAGCAGCCTCCAACTAGCGGAGACTTACGAGCAGTACTTC. Filled out from reference TRBV28 and TRBJ2-7, the complete variable domain reads DVKVTQSSRYLVKRTGEKVFLECVQDMDHENMFWYRQDPGLGLRLIYFSYDVKMKEKGDIPEGYSVSREKKERFSLILESASTNQTSMYLCASSLQLAETYEQYFGPGTRLTVT.

This chain links TRBV2 with TRBJ2-7; TRBD1 aligns across 8 bases. V trimming: 6 bases; J trimming: 3 bases; junction bases outside the gene matches: 4. This CDR3 contains 13 residues. Germline V CDR1 and CDR2: SNHLY, FYNNEI. CDR3 protein: CASRRQGLYEQYF. CDR3 in DNA: TGTGCCAGCAGAAGACAGGGGCTCTACGAGCAGTACTTC.

The V and J genes are TRBV4-1 and TRBJ2-6; TRBD1 agrees at 8 bases. In germline, CDR1 is MGHRA, CDR2 YSYEKL. J was trimmed by 2 bases and V by 1 base; bases with no gene match: 7. The length of the CDR3 is 18 residues. As DNA, the CDR3 is TGCGCCAGCAGCCAAGTGGGACAGGCTTCAACTGGGGCCAACGTCCTGACTTTC. It codes for CASSQVGQASTGANVLTF.

The rearrangement uses TRBV30 and TRBJ2-3, with 11 nucleotides matching TRBD2. Losses at the gene ends were 2 bases for V and 1 base for J; bases not matched to a gene: 5. Per the germline V gene, CDR1 is GTSNPN and CDR2 is SVGIG (reference sequence). This CDR3 comprises 16 residues. In DNA, the CDR3 is TGTGCCTGGAGTCTAGGACTAGCGGGCGGCACAGATACGCAGTATTTT. As protein: CAWSLGLAGGTDTQYF.

The rearrangement uses TRBV30 and TRBJ2-1; 7 bases line up with TRBD1. The CDR3 consists of 13 residues. Losses at the gene ends were 2 bases for V and 4 bases for J; bases not matched to a gene: 2. The germline V gene has CDR1 GTSNPN and CDR2 SVGIG (reference sequence). This chain's CDR3 is CAWSSQGYNEQFF. DNA of the CDR3: TGTGCCTGGAGTTCACAGGGGTACAATGAGCAGTTCTTC.

This chain links TRBV28 with TRBJ2-7; D gene unclear. The CDR3 is 12 amino acids. Trimming took off 3 bases at V and 7 bases at J, with 10 bases between the two ends. Germline values: CDR1 MDHEN, CDR2 SYDVKM. The CDR3 loop reads CASSLALGEQYF. The CDR3 DNA sequence: TGTGCCAGCAGTTTGGCACTCGGGGAGCAGTACTTC.

This clone was seen only once. The chain has TRBV28 and TRBJ2-3; 8 nucleotides match TRBD2. Trimming took 6 bases from V and 0 from J; bases not matched to a gene: 8. Germline assignment: CDR1 MDHEN and CDR2 SYDVKM. CDR3 length equals 16 residues. For the CDR3, the DNA is TGTGCCAGCAGAACTAGCGGAGCCCCTAGCACAGATACGCAGTATTTT. This encodes CASRTSGAPSTDTQYF.

The CDR3 DNA is TGTGCCAGCAGCATGAACACAGTAGATATTAACTATGGCTACACCTTC. Its protein is CASSMNTVDINYGYTF. The chain recombines TRBV9 with TRBJ1-2, with D uncertain. The CDR3 covers 16 residues. Germline CDR1 SGDLS, CDR2 YYNGEE. The V end lost 4 bases, the J end lost 1 base, and 17 bases lay between the germline ends.

CDR3 protein: CASSLLPTYEQYF. The CDR3 DNA follows: TGTGCCAGCAGTTTATTGCCTACCTACGAGCAGTACTTC. This rearrangement joins TRBV27 to TRBJ2-7; D gene uncertain. Trimming shortened V by 1 base and J by 2 bases, and 6 bases separated the two germline ends. The CDR3 contains 13 residues. The V gene's germline CDR1 is MNHEY and CDR2 SMNVEV (reference sequence).

The V and J genes are TRBV4-2 and TRBJ2-7; D possibly corresponds to TRBD1 (5 bases). Trimming stripped 2 bases from V and 5 bases from J, with 16 bases between. The germline gives CDR1 LGHNA, CDR2 YNFKEQ. This CDR3 is built from 15 residues. In DNA, the CDR3 is TGTGCCAGCAGCCAACCCCAGGGTCTTGTGAACGAGCAGTACTTC. Its protein is CASSQPQGLVNEQYF.

The rearrangement uses TRBV11-2 and TRBJ2-1; 11 positions agree with TRBD2. Losses at the gene ends were 5 bases for V and 4 bases for J; bases not matched to a gene: 4. CDR1 is SGHAT and CDR2 is FQNNGV in the germline V gene. The CDR3 is 15 residues long. The DNA for the CDR3 is TGTGCCAGCAGCGTCGGGACTAGCGGTTACAATGAGCAGTTCTTC. It translates to CASSVGTSGYNEQFF. The entire variable domain, with the rest obtained from reference TRBV11-2 and TRBJ2-1, is as follows: EAGVAQSPRYKIIEKRQSVAFWCNPISGHATLYWYQQILGQGPKLLIQFQNNGVVDDSQLPKDRFSAERLKGVDSTLKIQPAKLEDSAVYLCASSVGTSGYNEQFFGPGTRLTVL.

This sequence joins TRBV6-6 and TRBJ1-5; tentative D call: TRBD1 (6 bases). There are 15 residues in the CDR3. Germline CDR1 reads MNHNY; CDR2 reads SVGAGI (reference sequence). V gave up 6 bases and J gave up 0 bases, with 12 bases separating them. In DNA form, the CDR3 reads TGTGCCAGCAGGTGGGGGGGCGATAGCAATCAGCCCCAGCATTTT. Amino acids: CASRWGGDSNQPQHF.

The chain carries TRBV6-1 and TRBJ2-3; D possibly corresponds to TRBD2 (6 bases). Trimming removed 3 bases at V and 3 bases at J, with 13 bases between. The CDR3 totals 15 residues. In germline, CDR1 is MNHNS, CDR2 SASEGT. As DNA, the CDR3 is TGTGCCAGCAGTGAGGGCGGGATTAGAACAGATACGCAGTATTTT. It specifies CASSEGGIRTDTQYF.